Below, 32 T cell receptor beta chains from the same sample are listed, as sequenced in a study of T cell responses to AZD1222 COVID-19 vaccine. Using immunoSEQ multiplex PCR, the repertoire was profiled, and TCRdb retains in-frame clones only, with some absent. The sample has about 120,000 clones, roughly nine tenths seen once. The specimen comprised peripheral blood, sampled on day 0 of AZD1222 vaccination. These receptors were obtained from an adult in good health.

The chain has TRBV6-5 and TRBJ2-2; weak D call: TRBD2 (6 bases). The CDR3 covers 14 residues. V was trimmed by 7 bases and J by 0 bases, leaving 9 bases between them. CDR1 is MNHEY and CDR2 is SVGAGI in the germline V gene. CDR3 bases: TGTGCCAGCAACTCGGGAGCGAACACCGGGGAGCTGTTTTTT. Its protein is CASNSGANTGELFF.

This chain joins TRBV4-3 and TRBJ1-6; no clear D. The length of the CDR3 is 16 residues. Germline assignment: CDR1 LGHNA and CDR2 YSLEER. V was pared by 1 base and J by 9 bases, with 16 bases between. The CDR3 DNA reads TGCGCCAGCAGCCAAGGCCCCCTGACGGGAGGTTCACCCCTCCACTTT. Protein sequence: CASSQGPLTGGSPLHF.

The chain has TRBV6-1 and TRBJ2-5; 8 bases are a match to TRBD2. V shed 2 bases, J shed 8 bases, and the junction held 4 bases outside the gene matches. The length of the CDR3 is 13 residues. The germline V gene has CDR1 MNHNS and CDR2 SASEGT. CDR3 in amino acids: CASSESGGRTQYF. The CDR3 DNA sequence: TGTGCCAGCAGTGAATCGGGGGGGCGAACCCAGTACTTC.

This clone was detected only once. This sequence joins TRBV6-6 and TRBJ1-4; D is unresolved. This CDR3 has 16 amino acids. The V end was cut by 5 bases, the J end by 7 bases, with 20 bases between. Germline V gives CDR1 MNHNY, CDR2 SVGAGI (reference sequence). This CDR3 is CASSLLWTIRVEKLFF. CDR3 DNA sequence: TGTGCCAGCAGTCTTCTTTGGACTATAAGGGTTGAAAAACTGTTTTTT.

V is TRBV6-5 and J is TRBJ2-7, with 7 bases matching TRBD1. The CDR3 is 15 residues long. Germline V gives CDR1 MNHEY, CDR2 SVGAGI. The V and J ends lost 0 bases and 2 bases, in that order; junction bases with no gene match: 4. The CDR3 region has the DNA TGTGCCAGCAGTTACTCCGGACAGGTTGCCTACGAGCAGTACTTC. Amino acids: CASSYSGQVAYEQYF.

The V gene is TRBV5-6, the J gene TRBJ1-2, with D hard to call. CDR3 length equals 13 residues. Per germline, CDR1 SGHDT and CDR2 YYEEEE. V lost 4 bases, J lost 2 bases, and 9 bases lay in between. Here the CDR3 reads CASSTGVNYGYTF. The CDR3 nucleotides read TGTGCCAGCAGCACGGGAGTGAACTATGGCTACACCTTC.

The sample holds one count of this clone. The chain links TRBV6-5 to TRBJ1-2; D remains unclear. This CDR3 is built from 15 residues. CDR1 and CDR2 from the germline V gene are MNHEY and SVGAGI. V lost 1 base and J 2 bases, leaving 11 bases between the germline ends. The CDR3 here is CASSYFRGSNYGYTF. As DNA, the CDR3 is TGTGCCAGCAGTTACTTCCGAGGGTCCAACTATGGCTACACCTTC.

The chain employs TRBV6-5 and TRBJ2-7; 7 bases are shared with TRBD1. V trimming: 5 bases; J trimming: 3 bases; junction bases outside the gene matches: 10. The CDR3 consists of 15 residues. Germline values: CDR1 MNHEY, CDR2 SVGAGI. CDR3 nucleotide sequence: TGTGCCAGCAGTCAGACTATGACAGGGAACTACGAGCAGTACTTC. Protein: CASSQTMTGNYEQYF.

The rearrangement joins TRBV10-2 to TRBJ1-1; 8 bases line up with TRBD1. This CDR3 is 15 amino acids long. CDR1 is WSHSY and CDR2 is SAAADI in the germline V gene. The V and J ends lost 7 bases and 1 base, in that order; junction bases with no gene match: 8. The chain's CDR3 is CASIPGQVQNTEAFF. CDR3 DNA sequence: TGCGCCAGCATCCCGGGACAGGTCCAGAACACTGAAGCTTTCTTT.

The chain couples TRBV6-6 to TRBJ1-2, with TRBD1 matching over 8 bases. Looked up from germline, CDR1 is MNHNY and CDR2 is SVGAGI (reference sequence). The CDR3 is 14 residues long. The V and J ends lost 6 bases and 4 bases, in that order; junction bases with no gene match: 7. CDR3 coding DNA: TGTGCCAGCAGCTGGACAGGGTCGGCCTATGGCTACACCTTC. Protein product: CASSWTGSAYGYTF.

The CDR3 loop reads CASSYPGTGLEKLFF. The CDR3 region has the DNA TGTGCCAGCAGTTACCCCGGGACAGGGTTAGAAAAACTGTTTTTT. This chain links TRBV6-5 with TRBJ1-4, with 9 bases that match TRBD1. J gave up 8 bases and V 2 bases, and 6 bases lay outside the gene matches. Germline V lookup: CDR1 MNHEY, CDR2 SVGAGI. The CDR3 is 15 residues long.

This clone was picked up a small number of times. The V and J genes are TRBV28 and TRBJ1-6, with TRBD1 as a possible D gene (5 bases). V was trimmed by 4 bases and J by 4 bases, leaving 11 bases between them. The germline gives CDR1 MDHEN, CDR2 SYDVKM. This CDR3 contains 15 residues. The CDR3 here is CASSSAQGYNSPLHF. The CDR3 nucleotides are TGTGCCAGCAGTTCAGCGCAGGGATATAATTCACCCCTCCACTTT.

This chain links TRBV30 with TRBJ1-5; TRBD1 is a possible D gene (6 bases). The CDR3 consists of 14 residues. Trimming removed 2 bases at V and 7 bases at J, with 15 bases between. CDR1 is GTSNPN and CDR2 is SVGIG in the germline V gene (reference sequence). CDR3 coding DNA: TGTGCCTGGAGTCCTCAACAGGGATTCCAGCCCCAGCATTTT. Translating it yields CAWSPQQGFQPQHF. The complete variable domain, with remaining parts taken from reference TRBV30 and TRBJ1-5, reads SQTIHQWPATLVQPVGSPLSLECTVEGTSNPNLYWYRQAAGRGLQLLFYSVGIGQISSEVPQNLSASRPQDRQFILSSKKLLLSDSGFYLCAWSPQQGFQPQHFGDGTRLSIL.

CDR3 nucleotide sequence: TGTGCCAGCAGCGCAAGGGCTAATAGCAATCAGCCCCAGCATTTT. Translated, it gives CASSARANSNQPQHF. The chain links TRBV6-5 to TRBJ1-5; no definite D call. The V end lost 6 bases, the J end lost 0 bases, and 12 bases lay between the germline ends. The V gene's germline CDR1 is MNHEY and CDR2 SVGAGI. The CDR3 has 15 residues.

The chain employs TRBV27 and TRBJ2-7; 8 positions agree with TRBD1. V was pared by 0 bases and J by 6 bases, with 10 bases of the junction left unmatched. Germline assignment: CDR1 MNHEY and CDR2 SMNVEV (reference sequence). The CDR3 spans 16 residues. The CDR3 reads CASSLSPPTGAGEQYF. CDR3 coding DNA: TGTGCCAGCAGTTTATCACCTCCGACAGGGGCGGGCGAGCAGTACTTC.

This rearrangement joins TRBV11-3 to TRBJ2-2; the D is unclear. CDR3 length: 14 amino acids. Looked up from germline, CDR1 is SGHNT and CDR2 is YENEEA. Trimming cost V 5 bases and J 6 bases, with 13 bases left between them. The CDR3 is CASSRNRGPGELFF. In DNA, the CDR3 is TGTGCCAGCAGCCGGAACCGCGGACCCGGGGAGCTGTTTTTT.

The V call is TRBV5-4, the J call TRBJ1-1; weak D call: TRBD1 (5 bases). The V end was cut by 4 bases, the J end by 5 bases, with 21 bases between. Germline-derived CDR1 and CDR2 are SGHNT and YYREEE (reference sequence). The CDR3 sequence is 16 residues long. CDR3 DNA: TGTGCCAGCAGCCCCACCCAGGGCCGCGCGGGAACTGAAGCTTTCTTT. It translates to CASSPTQGRAGTEAFF.

CDR3 DNA: TGTGCCAGCAGCCCAACGCCAGGGCAGTTCACAGATACGCAGTATTTT. Amino acid sequence: CASSPTPGQFTDTQYF. V is TRBV5-5 and J is TRBJ2-3; a weak D match, TRBD1 (5 bases). Germline V gives CDR1 SGHKS, CDR2 YYEKEE (reference sequence). The CDR3 covers 16 residues. V shed 4 bases and J shed 2 bases, with 17 bases lying between them.

Here the CDR3 reads CASSLKQISGNTIYF. CDR3 in DNA: TGTGCCAGCAGCTTAAAGCAGATCTCTGGAAACACCATATATTTT. This chain uses TRBV13 with TRBJ1-3, with unresolved D. The CDR3 has 15 residues. The V end was cut by 2 bases, the J end by 0 bases, with 8 bases between. Germline V gene lookup returns CDR1 PRHDT and CDR2 FYEKMQ (reference sequence).

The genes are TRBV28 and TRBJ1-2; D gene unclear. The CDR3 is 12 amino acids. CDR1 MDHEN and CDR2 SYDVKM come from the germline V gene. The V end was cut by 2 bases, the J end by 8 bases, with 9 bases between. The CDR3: CASSLLNRGYTF. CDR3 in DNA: TGTGCCAGCAGTTTACTAAATCGGGGCTACACCTTC.

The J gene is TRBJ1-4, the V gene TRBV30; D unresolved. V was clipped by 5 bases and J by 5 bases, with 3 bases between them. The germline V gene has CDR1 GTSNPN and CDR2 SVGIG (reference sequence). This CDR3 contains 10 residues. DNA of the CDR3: TGTGCCTGGGGGAATGAAAAACTGTTTTTT. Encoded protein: CAWGNEKLFF.

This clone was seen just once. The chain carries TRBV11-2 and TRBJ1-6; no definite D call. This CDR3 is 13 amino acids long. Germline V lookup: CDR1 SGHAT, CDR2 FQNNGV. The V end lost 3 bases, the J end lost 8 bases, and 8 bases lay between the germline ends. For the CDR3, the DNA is TGTGCCAGCAGCTTCCATGGGGATTCACCCCTCCACTTT. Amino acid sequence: CASSFHGDSPLHF.

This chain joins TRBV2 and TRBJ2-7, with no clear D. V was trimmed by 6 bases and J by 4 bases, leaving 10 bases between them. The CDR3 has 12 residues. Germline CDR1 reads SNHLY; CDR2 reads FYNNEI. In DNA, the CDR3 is TGTGCCAGCAGGCCGGGTCGGTACGAGCAGTACTTC. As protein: CASRPGRYEQYF.

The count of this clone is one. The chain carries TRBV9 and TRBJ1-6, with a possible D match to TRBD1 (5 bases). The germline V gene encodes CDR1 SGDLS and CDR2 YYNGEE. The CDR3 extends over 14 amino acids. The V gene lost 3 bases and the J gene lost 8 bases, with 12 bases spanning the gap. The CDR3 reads CASSGGVLDSPLHF. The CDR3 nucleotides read TGTGCCAGCAGCGGAGGGGTTCTGGATTCACCCCTCCACTTT.

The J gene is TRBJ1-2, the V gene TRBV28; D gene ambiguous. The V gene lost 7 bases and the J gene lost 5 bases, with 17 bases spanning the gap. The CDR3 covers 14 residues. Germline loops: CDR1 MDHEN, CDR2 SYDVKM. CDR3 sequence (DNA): TGTGCCAGCAAGGGCTTATACGTAGGGTATGGCTACACCTTC. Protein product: CASKGLYVGYGYTF.

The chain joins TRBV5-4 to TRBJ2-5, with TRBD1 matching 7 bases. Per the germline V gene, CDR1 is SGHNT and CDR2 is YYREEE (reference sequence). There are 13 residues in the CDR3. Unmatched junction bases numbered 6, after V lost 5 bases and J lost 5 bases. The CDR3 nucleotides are TGTGCCAGCAGGCCGCAGGGGGTGGAGACCCAGTACTTC. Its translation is CASRPQGVETQYF.

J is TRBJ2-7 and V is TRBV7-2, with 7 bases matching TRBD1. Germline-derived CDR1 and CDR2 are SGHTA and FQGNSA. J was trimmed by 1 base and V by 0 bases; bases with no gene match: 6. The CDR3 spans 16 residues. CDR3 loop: CASSLAPRDSSYEQYF. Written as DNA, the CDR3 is TGTGCCAGCAGCTTAGCCCCCAGGGACAGTTCCTACGAGCAGTACTTC.

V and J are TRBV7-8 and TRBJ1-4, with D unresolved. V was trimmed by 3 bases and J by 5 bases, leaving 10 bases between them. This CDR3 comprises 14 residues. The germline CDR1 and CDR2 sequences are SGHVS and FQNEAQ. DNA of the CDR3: TGTGCCAGCAGCTTCGAGGTCTTAAATGAAAAACTGTTTTTT. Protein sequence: CASSFEVLNEKLFF. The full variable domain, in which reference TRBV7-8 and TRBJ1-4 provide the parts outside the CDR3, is GAGVSQSPRYKVAKRGQDVALRCDPISGHVSLFWYQQALGQGPEFLTYFQNEAQLDKSGLPSDRFFAERPEGSVSTLKIQRTQQEDSAVYLCASSFEVLNEKLFFGSGTQLSVL.

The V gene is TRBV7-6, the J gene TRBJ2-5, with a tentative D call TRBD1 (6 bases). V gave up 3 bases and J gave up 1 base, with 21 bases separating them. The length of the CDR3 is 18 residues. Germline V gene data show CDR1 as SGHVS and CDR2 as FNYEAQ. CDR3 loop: CASSLLRPGQGTQETQYF. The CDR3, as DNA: TGTGCCAGCAGCTTGCTTCGTCCGGGACAAGGAACCCAAGAGACCCAGTACTTC.

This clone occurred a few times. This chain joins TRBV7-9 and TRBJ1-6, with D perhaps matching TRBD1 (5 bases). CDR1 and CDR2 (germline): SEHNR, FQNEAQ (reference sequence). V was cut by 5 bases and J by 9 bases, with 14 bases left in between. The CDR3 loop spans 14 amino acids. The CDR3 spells CASSPGRPGSPLHF. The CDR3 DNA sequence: TGTGCCAGCAGCCCGGGACGGCCTGGTTCACCCCTCCACTTT.

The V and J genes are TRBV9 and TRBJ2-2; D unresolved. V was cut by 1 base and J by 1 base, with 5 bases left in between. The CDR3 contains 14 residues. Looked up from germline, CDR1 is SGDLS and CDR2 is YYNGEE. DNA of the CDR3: TGTGCCAGCAGCGTAATGGGGAACACCGGGGAGCTGTTTTTT. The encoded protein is CASSVMGNTGELFF.

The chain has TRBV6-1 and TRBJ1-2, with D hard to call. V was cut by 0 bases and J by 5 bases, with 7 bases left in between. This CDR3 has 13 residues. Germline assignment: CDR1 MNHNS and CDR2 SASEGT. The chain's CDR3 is CASSEAFKYGYTF. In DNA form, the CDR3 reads TGTGCCAGCAGTGAAGCATTCAAATATGGCTACACCTTC.